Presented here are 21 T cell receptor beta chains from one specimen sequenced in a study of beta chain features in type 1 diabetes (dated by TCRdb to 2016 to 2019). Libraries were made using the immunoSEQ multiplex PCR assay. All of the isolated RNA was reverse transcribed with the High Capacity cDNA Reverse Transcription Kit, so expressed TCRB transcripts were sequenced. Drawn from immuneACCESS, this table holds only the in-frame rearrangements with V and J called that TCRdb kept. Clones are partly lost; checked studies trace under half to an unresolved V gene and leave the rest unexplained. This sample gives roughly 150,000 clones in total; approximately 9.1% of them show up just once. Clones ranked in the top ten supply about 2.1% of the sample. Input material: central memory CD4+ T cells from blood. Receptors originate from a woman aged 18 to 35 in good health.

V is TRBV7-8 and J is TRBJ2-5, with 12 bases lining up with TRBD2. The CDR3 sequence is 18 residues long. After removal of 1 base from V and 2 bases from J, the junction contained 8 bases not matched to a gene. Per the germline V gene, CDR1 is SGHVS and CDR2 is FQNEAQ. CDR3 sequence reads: CASSLDSRLAGVQETQYF. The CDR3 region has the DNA TGTGCCAGCAGCTTAGACTCCAGACTAGCGGGGGTACAAGAGACCCAGTACTTC.

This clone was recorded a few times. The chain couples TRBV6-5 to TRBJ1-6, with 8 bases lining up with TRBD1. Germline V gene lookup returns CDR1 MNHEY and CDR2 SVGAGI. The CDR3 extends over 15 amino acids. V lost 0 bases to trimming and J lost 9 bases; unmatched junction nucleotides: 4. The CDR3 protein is CASSYSDGTGSPLHF. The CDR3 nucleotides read TGTGCCAGCAGTTACTCGGACGGGACAGGTTCACCCCTCCACTTT.

The CDR3 protein is CAYFSPGRELFF. The CDR3 nucleotides are TGTGCCTATTTCTCCCCGGGAAGGGAGCTGTTTTTT. The chain links TRBV30 to TRBJ2-2, with D possibly matching TRBD2 (5 bases). The CDR3 has 12 amino acids. Germline CDR1 reads GTSNPN; CDR2 reads SVGIG (reference sequence). Trimming removed 7 bases from V and 9 bases from J, with 15 bases in between.

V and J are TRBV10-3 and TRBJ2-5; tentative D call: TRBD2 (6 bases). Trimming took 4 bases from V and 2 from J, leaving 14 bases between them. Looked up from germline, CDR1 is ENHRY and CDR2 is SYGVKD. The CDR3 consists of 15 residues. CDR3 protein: CAISGGSGPQETQYF. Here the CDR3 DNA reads TGTGCCATCAGTGGGGGGAGCGGGCCTCAAGAGACCCAGTACTTC.

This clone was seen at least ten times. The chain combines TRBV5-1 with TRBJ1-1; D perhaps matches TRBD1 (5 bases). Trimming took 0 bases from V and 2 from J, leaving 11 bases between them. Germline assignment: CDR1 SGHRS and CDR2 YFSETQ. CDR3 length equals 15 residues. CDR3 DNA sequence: TGCGCCAGCAGCTTGGAAGGGGCCCCCAACACTGAAGCTTTCTTT. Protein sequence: CASSLEGAPNTEAFF.

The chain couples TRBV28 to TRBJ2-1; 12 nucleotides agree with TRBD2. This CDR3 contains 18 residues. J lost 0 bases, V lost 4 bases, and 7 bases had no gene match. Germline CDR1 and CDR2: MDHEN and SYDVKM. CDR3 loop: CASSSSGRVRSSYNEQFF. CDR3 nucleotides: TGTGCCAGCAGTTCTAGCGGGAGGGTCCGTTCCTCCTACAATGAGCAGTTCTTC. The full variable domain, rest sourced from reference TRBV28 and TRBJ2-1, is DVKVTQSSRYLVKRTGEKVFLECVQDMDHENMFWYRQDPGLGLRLIYFSYDVKMKEKGDIPEGYSVSREKKERFSLILESASTNQTSMYLCASSSSGRVRSSYNEQFFGPGTRLTVL.

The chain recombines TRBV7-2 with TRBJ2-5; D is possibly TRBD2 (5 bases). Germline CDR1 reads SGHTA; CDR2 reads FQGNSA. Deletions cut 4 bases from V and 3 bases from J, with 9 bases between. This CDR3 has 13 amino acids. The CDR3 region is CASSSPGKETQYF. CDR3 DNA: TGTGCCAGCAGCTCCCCGGGAAAAGAGACCCAGTACTTC.

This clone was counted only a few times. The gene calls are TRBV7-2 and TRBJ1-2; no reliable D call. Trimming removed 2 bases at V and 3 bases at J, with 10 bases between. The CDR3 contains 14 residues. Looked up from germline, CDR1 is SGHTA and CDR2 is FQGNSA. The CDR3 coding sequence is TGTGCCAGCAGCTTATCCCGAGAAGACTATGGCTACACCTTC. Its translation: CASSLSREDYGYTF.

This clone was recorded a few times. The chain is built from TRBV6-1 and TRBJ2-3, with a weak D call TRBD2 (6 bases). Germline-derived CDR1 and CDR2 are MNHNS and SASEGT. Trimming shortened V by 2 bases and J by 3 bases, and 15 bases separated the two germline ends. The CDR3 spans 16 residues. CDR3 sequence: CASSERKLALTDTQYF. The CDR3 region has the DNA TGTGCCAGCAGTGAAAGAAAACTAGCCCTGACAGATACGCAGTATTTT.

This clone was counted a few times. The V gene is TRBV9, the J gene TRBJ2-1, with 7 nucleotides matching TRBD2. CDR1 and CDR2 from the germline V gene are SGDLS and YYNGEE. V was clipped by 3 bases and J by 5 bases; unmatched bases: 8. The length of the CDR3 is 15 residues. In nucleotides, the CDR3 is TGTGCCAGCAGCGCTTCGGGACTAACTAACAATGAGCAGTTCTTC. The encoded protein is CASSASGLTNNEQFF. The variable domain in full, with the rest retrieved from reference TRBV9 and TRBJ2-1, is DSGVTQTPKHLITATGQRVTLRCSPRSGDLSVYWYQQSLDQGLQFLIQYYNGEERAKGNILERFSAQQFPDLHSELNLSSLELGDSALYFCASSASGLTNNEQFFGPGTRLTVL.

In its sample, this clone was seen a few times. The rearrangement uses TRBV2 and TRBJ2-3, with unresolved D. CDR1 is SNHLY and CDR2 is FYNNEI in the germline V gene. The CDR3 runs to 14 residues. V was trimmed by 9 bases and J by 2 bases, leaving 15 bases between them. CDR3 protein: CASVSDQYTDTQYF. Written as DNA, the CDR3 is TGTGCCAGTGTGAGCGACCAATACACAGATACGCAGTATTTT.

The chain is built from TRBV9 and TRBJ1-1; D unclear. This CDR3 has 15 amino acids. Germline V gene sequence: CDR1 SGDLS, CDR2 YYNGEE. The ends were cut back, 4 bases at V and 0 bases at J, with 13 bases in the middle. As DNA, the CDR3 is TGTGCCAGCAGCCCCGGGATGGGCATGAACACTGAAGCTTTCTTT. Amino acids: CASSPGMGMNTEAFF.

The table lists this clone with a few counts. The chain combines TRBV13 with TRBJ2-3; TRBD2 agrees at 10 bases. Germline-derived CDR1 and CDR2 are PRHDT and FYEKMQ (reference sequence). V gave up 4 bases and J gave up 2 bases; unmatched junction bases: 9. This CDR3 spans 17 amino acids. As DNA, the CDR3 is TGTGCCAGCAGCTGGTCCCGGGGACTAGCGATCACAGATACGCAGTATTTT. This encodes CASSWSRGLAITDTQYF.

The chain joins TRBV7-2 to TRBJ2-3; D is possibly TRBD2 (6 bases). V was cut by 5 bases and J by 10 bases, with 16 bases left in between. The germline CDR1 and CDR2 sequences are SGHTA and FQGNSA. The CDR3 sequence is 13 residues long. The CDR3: CASSTPPGGAQYF. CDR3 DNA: TGTGCCAGCAGCACTCCTCCTGGCGGGGCGCAGTATTTT. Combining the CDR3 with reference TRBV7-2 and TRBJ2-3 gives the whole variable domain GAGVSQSPSNKVTEKGKDVELRCDPISGHTALYWYRQSLGQGLEFLIYFQGNSAPDKSGLPSDRFSAERTGGSVSTLTIQRTQQEDSAVYLCASSTPPGGAQYFGPGTRLTVL.

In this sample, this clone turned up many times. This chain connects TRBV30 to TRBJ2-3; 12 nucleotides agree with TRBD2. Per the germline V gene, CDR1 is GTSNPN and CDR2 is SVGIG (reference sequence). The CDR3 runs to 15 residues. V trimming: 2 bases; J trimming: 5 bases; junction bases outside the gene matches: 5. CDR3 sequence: CAWSRKGLAGDTQYF. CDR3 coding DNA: TGTGCCTGGAGTCGAAAGGGACTAGCGGGAGATACGCAGTATTTT.

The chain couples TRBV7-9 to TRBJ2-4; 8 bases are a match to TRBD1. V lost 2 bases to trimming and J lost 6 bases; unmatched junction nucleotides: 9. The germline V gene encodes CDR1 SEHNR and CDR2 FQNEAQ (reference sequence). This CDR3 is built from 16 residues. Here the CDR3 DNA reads TGTGCCAGCAGCTTACAATCAGGGGGCCATGGAAACATTCAGTACTTC. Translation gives CASSLQSGGHGNIQYF.

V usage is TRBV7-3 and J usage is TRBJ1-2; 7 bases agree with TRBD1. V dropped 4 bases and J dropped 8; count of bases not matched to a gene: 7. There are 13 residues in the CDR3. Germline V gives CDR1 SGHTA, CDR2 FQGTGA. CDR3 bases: TGTGCCAGCAGCTCTACAGGGGCTGGGGGCTACACCTTC. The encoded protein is CASSSTGAGGYTF.

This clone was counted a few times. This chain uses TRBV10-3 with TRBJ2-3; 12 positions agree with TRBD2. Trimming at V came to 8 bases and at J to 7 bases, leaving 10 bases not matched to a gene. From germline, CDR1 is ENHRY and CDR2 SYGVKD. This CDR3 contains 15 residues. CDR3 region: CAIRLAGDGGNTQYF. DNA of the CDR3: TGTGCCATCCGACTAGCGGGGGACGGGGGGAATACGCAGTATTTT.

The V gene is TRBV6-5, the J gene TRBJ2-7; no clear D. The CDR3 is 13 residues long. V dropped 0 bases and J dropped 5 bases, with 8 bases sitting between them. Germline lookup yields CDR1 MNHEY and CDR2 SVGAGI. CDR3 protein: CASSYSQEHEQYF. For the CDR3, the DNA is TGTGCCAGCAGTTACTCTCAGGAACACGAGCAGTACTTC.

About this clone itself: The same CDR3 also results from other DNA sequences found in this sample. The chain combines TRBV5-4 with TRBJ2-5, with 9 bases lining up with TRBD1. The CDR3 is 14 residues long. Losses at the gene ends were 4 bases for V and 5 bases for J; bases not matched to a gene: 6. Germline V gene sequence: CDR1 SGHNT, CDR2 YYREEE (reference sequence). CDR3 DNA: TGTGCCAGCAGCCAGGACAGGGGAGGCGAGACCCAGTACTTC. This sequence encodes CASSQDRGGETQYF.

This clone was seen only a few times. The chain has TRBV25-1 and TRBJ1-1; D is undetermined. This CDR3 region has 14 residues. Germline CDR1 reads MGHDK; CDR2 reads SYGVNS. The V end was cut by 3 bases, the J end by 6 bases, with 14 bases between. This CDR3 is CASSESRGSSEAFF. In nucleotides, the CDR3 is TGTGCCAGCAGTGAGTCGCGGGGAAGTTCTGAAGCTTTCTTT.